The 7 T cell receptor beta chains in this list originate from one sample, sequenced in a study of PD-1 blockade in mismatch repair-deficient tumors. Using immunoSEQ multiplex PCR, the repertoire was profiled, and TCRdb retains in-frame clones only, with some absent. The sample comprises tens of thousands of clones, 81% of which are singletons, and roughly 2.5% rests with the top ten. This specimen was peripheral blood, taken 12 weeks after starting pembrolizumab. Receptors were obtained from an adult with mismatch repair-deficient cancer.

In its sample, this clone was seen a few times. The chain couples TRBV10-3 to TRBJ1-2; TRBD1 is a possible D gene (5 bases). V lost 3 bases to trimming and J lost 4 bases, with 18 bases between them. The CDR3 consists of 16 residues. CDR1 is ENHRY and CDR2 is SYGVKD in the germline V gene. CDR3 residues: CAISDVARQSTYGYTF. Written as DNA, the CDR3 is TGTGCCATCAGTGATGTGGCGAGACAGTCTACCTATGGCTACACCTTC.

V usage is TRBV6-6 and J usage is TRBJ2-3; D remains unclear. CDR1 and CDR2 (germline): MNHNY, SVGAGI (reference sequence). V was pared by 6 bases and J by 1 base, with 8 bases between. This CDR3 is built from 13 residues. Here the CDR3 DNA reads TGTGCCAGCAGGGAAGTTGGCACAGATACGCAGTATTTT. This codes for CASREVGTDTQYF.

The chain joins TRBV5-5 to TRBJ1-1, with D uncertain. The CDR3 loop spans 12 amino acids. Germline V gene data show CDR1 as SGHKS and CDR2 as YYEKEE (reference sequence). V was trimmed by 0 bases and J by 3 bases, leaving 3 bases between them. The CDR3 DNA is TGTGCCAGCAGCTTGGTCGACACTGAAGCTTTCTTT. Its translation is CASSLVDTEAFF.

The chain employs TRBV27 and TRBJ1-2; 7 bases are shared with TRBD1. The junction had 8 bases not matched to a gene; V was cut back by 6 bases and J by 1 base. CDR1 is MNHEY, CDR2 SMNVEV, per germline (reference sequence). The CDR3 is made up of 15 amino acids. The CDR3 DNA reads TGTGCCAGCAGCAGGGGGGTGGGACGTAACTATGGCTACACCTTC. This sequence encodes CASSRGVGRNYGYTF.

V and J are TRBV19 and TRBJ1-4, with D possibly TRBD1 on 5 matching bases. The germline V gene has CDR1 LNHDA and CDR2 SQIVND (reference sequence). V lost 6 bases to trimming and J lost 10 bases, with 18 bases between them. The CDR3 length is 14 residues. CDR3 region: CASSADPARGKLFF. CDR3 coding DNA: TGTGCCAGTAGCGCCGACCCCGCAAGGGGAAAACTGTTTTTT.

The chain uses TRBV7-3 and TRBJ2-1, with a tentative D call TRBD1 (5 bases). Looked up from germline, CDR1 is SGHTA and CDR2 is FQGTGA. V lost 5 bases and J lost 7, with 15 bases in between. This CDR3 region has 14 residues. The CDR3 sequence: CASSLGVLGNEQFF. The DNA of the CDR3 is TGTGCCAGCAGCCTAGGGGTCCTGGGGAATGAGCAGTTCTTC.

This clone was seen just once. The V call is TRBV5-4, the J call TRBJ2-2, with D uncertain. This CDR3 spans 15 amino acids. Germline CDR1 is SGHNT and CDR2 is YYREEE (reference sequence). V shed 1 base and J shed 4 bases, with 11 bases lying between them. The DNA for the CDR3 is TGTGCCAGCAGCTTGCCTCAATTGGGCACCGGGGAGCTGTTTTTT. Residues: CASSLPQLGTGELFF.